The text below deals with one T cell receptor (beta chain). The antigen remains undetermined. The primer mix had 60 Vbeta and 13 Jbeta primers. Assay used: immunoSEQ multiplex PCR; TCRdb lists only in-frame clones, some missing. The table has more than 90,000 clones, approximately 70% seen once. The CDR3 has 18 amino acids. After removal of 1 base from V and 0 bases from J, the junction contained 11 bases not matched to a gene. Germline-derived CDR1 and CDR2 are SGHRS and YFSETQ. The data derive from a study of cytomegalovirus exposure and HLA in healthy donors. As for the study in general: There were about 85 million unique TCRs (from HLA-typed donors) in an early data release. Broader study findings: Roughly even sequencing depth across donors was the assumption behind the presence/absence analyses. Other equally common chains were less clonally expanded than HLA-associated TCR beta chains, a later analysis showed.

The chain has TRBV5-1 and TRBJ2-7, with TRBD1 matching over 9 bases. The receptor comes from a woman between 25 and 40 years old in good health and CMV-seronegative. The sequencing input was PBMCs. CDR3: CASSLTTSGTGISYEQYF. For the CDR3, the DNA is TGCGCCAGCAGCTTGACGACGTCCGGGACAGGGATCTCCTACGAGCAGTACTTC. The variable domain in full, with the rest retrieved from reference TRBV5-1 and TRBJ2-7, is KAGVTQTPRYLIKTRGQQVTLSCSPISGHRSVSWYQQTPGQGLQFLFEYFSETQRNKGNFPGRFSGRQFSNSRSEMNVSTLELGDSALYLCASSLTTSGTGISYEQYFGPGTRLTVT.